Listed here is a single TCR beta chain. In germline, CDR1 is DFQATT, CDR2 SNEGSKA (reference sequence). The CDR3 has 15 residues. The V end was cut by 3 bases, the J end by 0 bases, with 14 bases between. The sample originates from a study of blood T cell repertoires in COVID-19. Using immunoSEQ multiplex PCR, the repertoire was profiled, and TCRdb retains in-frame clones only, with some absent. The sample shows about 34,000 clones, less than 85% of them seen only once. This TCR derives from a human donor with acute or convalescent COVID-19. The donor label of this sample is uncertain. Material for sequencing was peripheral blood. The chain employs TRBV20-1 and TRBJ1-1; D possibly corresponds to TRBD1 (5 bases). The CDR3 nucleotides read TGCAGTGCTAGTCCTACAGGTTACATGAACACTGAAGCTTTCTTT. Its translation: CSASPTGYMNTEAFF.